These T cell receptor beta chains were read from a single sample in a study of T cell responses to AZD1222 COVID-19 vaccine. Assay: immunoSEQ multiplex PCR; the TCRdb copy retains only in-frame clones and omits some. In the table there are some 140,000 clones, roughly nine tenths of which are singletons. Sequencing was performed on peripheral blood, taken on day 0 of AZD1222 vaccination. These receptor sequences come from an adult in good health. The CDR3 runs from the conserved cysteine through the conserved F or W. Some rows mark clone size as missing; the rest say once, few, many or name a class of expanded clone.

NA	TRBJ1-5	TRBV4-1	CASSQETDFSSPQHF
NA	TRBJ1-3	TRBV6-5	CASSSSVGLGNTIYF
NA	TRBJ2-7	TRBV7-6	CASSLEANSYEQYF
NA	TRBJ2-2	TRBV11-1	CASSSPGTGELFF
NA	TRBJ2-5	TRBV6-6	CASSKGRGETQYF
NA	TRBJ1-5	TRBV6-5	CASDRENYQPQHF
NA	TRBJ1-4	TRBV25-1	CASSVDRGVEKLFF
NA	TRBJ1-4	TRBV18	CASSPRQGGDEKLFF
NA	TRBJ1-2	TRBV6-5	CASSYSPGTANYGYTF
few	TRBJ1-4	TRBV12-3/TRBV12-4	CASSWAYEKLFF
NA	TRBJ1-2	TRBV2	CASSERLGSYGYTF
NA	TRBJ1-6	TRBV10-3	CAIRADGSYNSPLHF
NA	TRBJ1-2	TRBV5-1	CASSGRGSSYGYTF
NA	TRBJ1-3	TRBV19	CASSIAGNTIYF
NA	TRBJ1-2	TRBV19	CASSLGAWYGYTF
few	TRBJ2-3	TRBV19	CASTERGFSTDTQYF
NA	TRBJ2-3	TRBV7-9	CASSFGTGYGTDTQYF
NA	TRBJ1-2	TRBV3-1/TRBV3-2	CASTPGPANYGYTF
NA	TRBJ2-2	TRBV7-8	CASSNSGDAGELFF
NA	TRBJ1-6	TRBV29-1	CSVADYNSPLHF
NA	TRBJ1-3	TRBV7-6	CASSGSGTALNTIYF
NA	TRBJ2-7	TRBV4-1	CASSPGASGYEQYF
few	TRBJ2-7	TRBV7-8	CASSSPRPPYDEQYF
NA	TRBJ2-6	TRBV6-4	CASSYGQGTGANVLTF
NA	TRBJ1-1	TRBV7-9	CASSTRQAVEAFF
NA	TRBJ1-4	TRBV6-5	CASSYLDLKCGEKLFF
NA	TRBJ2-3	TRBV3-1/TRBV3-2	CASSQAGRTDTQYF
NA	TRBJ2-2	TRBV9	CASSATSGGAVTGELFF
NA	TRBJ2-5	TRBV3-1/TRBV3-2	CASSRGTGAVQETQYF
NA	TRBJ1-6	TRBV19	CASSMTGNNSPLHF
NA	TRBJ2-2	TRBV5-1	CASSELAGDTGELFF
NA	TRBJ2-7	TRBV10-2	CASSHGQGAYEQYF
NA	TRBJ1-4	TRBV2	CASRFGSTNEKLFF
NA	TRBJ1-3	TRBV7-6	CASSLAGGQVTGNTIYF
NA	TRBJ2-3	TRBV19	CASSEASGGITDTQYF
NA	TRBJ2-7	TRBV5-6	CASSLPGFYEQYF
NA	TRBJ2-7	TRBV11-2	CASSLYGGSSYEQYF
NA	TRBJ2-7	TRBV7-2	CASSLGLTGLDEQYF